The 26 T cell receptor beta chains listed next were all sequenced from one sample in a study of OX40 agonist ivuxolimab in advanced cancers. Here immunoSEQ multiplex PCR was the method, and the copy in TCRdb shows in-frame clones only, minus some. Seen here are 35,000 to 40,000 clones, around 82% observed once, and the top ten hold roughly 1.8%. The material sequenced was CD4+ or CD8+ T cells sorted from blood, taken in a trial of the OX40 agonist ivuxolimab. The receptors shown here come from an adult with an advanced solid tumor such as melanoma, head and neck, liver or kidney cancer.

This clone showed up just a few times. This chain uses TRBV25-1 with TRBJ2-3, with 7 bases lining up with TRBD2. The CDR3 consists of 14 residues. Germline lookup yields CDR1 MGHDK and CDR2 SYGVNS. Trimming at V came to 8 bases and at J to 0 bases, leaving 5 bases not matched to a gene. CDR3 in amino acids: CASLGGISTDTQYF. In nucleotides, the CDR3 is TGTGCCAGCTTGGGGGGGATCAGCACAGATACGCAGTATTTT.

V and J are TRBV5-1 and TRBJ2-1, with 8 bases identical to TRBD2. V lost 6 bases, J lost 8 bases, and 13 bases stayed unmatched. The CDR3 extends over 15 amino acids. In germline, CDR1 is SGHRS, CDR2 YFSETQ. CDR3 bases: TGCGCCAGCATGTCAGCTGGCGGGGGGCACGATGAGCAGTTCTTC. Protein: CASMSAGGGHDEQFF. Full variable domain (outside the CDR3, taken from reference TRBV5-1 and TRBJ2-1): KAGVTQTPRYLIKTRGQQVTLSCSPISGHRSVSWYQQTPGQGLQFLFEYFSETQRNKGNFPGRFSGRQFSNSRSEMNVSTLELGDSALYLCASMSAGGGHDEQFFGPGTRLTVL.

CDR3 in DNA: TGTGCCTGGAGTGTATACGCCGGGTCAGTCGCAGATACGCAGTATTTT. Translated, it gives CAWSVYAGSVADTQYF. The chain combines TRBV30 with TRBJ2-3; D not certain. Trimming left V 0 bases short and J 4 bases short, with 17 bases between. The germline gives CDR1 GTSNPN, CDR2 SVGIG (reference sequence). The CDR3 extends over 16 amino acids.

The V gene is TRBV11-1, the J gene TRBJ2-3; maybe TRBD2 (6 bases). Looked up from germline, CDR1 is SGHAT and CDR2 is FQDESV (reference sequence). The CDR3 runs 14 residues. V dropped 1 base and J dropped 4 bases, with 9 bases sitting between them. CDR3 in amino acids: CASSLVPGADTQYF. The CDR3 region has the DNA TGTGCCAGCAGCTTAGTACCGGGGGCAGATACGCAGTATTTT.

The V gene is TRBV6-5, the J gene TRBJ1-1; D may be TRBD1 (5 bases). The CDR3 runs 13 residues. The germline CDR1 and CDR2 sequences are MNHEY and SVGAGI. The germline V and J ends were trimmed by 7 bases and 6 bases, with 15 bases remaining between them. CDR3: CASKNTGTSEAFF. DNA of the CDR3: TGTGCCAGCAAAAACACGGGGACGTCTGAAGCTTTCTTT.

The chain joins TRBV7-9 to TRBJ2-7; no clear D gene. CDR1 and CDR2 (germline): SEHNR, FQNEAQ (reference sequence). Trimming shortened V by 1 base and J by 2 bases, and 6 bases separated the two germline ends. This CDR3 is built from 13 residues. In nucleotides, the CDR3 is TGTGCCAGCAGCTTAGGGTCTCCCTACGAGCAGTACTTC. Its protein is CASSLGSPYEQYF.

This sequence joins TRBV9 and TRBJ1-1, with 11 nucleotides matching TRBD1. The ends lost 0 bases at V and 6 bases at J; junction bases unmatched: 7. The CDR3 is made up of 16 amino acids. Germline V CDR1 and CDR2: SGDLS, YYNGEE. CDR3 region: CASSVGTGGDGAEAFF. The CDR3 region has the DNA TGTGCCAGCAGCGTAGGGACAGGGGGCGATGGGGCTGAAGCTTTCTTT.

The V call is TRBV27, the J call TRBJ2-7, with a weak D call TRBD2 (5 bases). CDR3 length equals 13 residues. From germline, CDR1 is MNHEY and CDR2 SMNVEV (reference sequence). Trimming pared 3 bases from V and 2 bases from J, leaving 8 bases between. CDR3 sequence (DNA): TGTGCCAGCAGTTTCACGGGGACCTACGAGCAGTACTTC. Translating it yields CASSFTGTYEQYF.

The rearrangement joins TRBV7-2 to TRBJ2-4; 10 nucleotides align to TRBD2. Germline CDR1 is SGHTA and CDR2 is FQGNSA. The CDR3 has 15 residues. Trimming removed 7 bases from V and 7 bases from J; junction bases left unmatched: 10. Written as DNA, the CDR3 is TGTGCCAGCACCACTAGCGGGGAGGGTTCTAACATTCAGTACTTC. This encodes CASTTSGEGSNIQYF.

This clone has a single count. V and J are TRBV6-1 and TRBJ2-7, with D possibly being TRBD1 or TRBD2 (6 bases each). The ends were cut back, 1 base at V and 1 base at J, with 11 bases in the middle. The germline gives CDR1 MNHNS, CDR2 SASEGT. The CDR3 has 15 amino acids. CDR3 loop: CASSEGRGESYEQYF. CDR3 sequence (DNA): TGTGCCAGCAGTGAAGGTAGGGGGGAGTCCTACGAGCAGTACTTC.

The V call is TRBV19, the J call TRBJ1-1, with D tentatively TRBD1 (6 bases). The CDR3 has 15 residues. CDR1 and CDR2 (germline): LNHDA, SQIVND (reference sequence). Deletions cut 3 bases from V and 1 base from J, with 12 bases between. The CDR3 here is CASSINQGPNTEAFF. The CDR3 DNA follows: TGTGCCAGTAGTATCAATCAGGGGCCGAACACTGAAGCTTTCTTT.

The V call is TRBV19, the J call TRBJ1-4; D is undetermined. CDR3 length: 16 residues. Germline CDR1 LNHDA, CDR2 SQIVND (reference sequence). V gave up 4 bases and J gave up 0 bases, with 12 bases separating them. This CDR3 reads CASSTTGGTTNEKLFF. Here the CDR3 DNA reads TGTGCCAGTAGTACCACGGGCGGGACAACTAATGAAAAACTGTTTTTT.

This clone has a single count. The genes are TRBV7-3 and TRBJ2-5; D possibly corresponds to TRBD1 (6 bases). CDR3 length: 16 amino acids. Trimming removed 4 bases at V and 5 bases at J, with 20 bases between. Germline CDR1 is SGHTA and CDR2 is FQGTGA. The CDR3 sequence is CASSSTGHPGGETQYF. DNA for the CDR3: TGTGCCAGCAGCTCGACGGGACACCCTGGCGGGGAGACCCAGTACTTC.

V gene TRBV19 combines with J gene TRBJ1-6, with a possible D match to TRBD1 (5 bases). V lost 1 base and J 7 bases, leaving 8 bases between the germline ends. CDR1 is LNHDA, CDR2 SQIVND, per germline (reference sequence). The CDR3 is 14 residues long. CDR3 amino acids: CASSIAGLNSPLHF. The CDR3 DNA reads TGTGCCAGTAGTATAGCGGGACTAAATTCACCCCTCCACTTT.

The CDR3 region is CASSFLTGSETQYF. The CDR3 DNA follows: TGTGCCAGCAGCTTTTTGACAGGGTCGGAGACCCAGTACTTC. The J gene is TRBJ2-5, the V gene TRBV5-5; 7 bases are shared with TRBD1. The trim removed 2 bases at V and 5 bases at J, leaving 6 bases unmatched. This CDR3 contains 14 residues. The germline gives CDR1 SGHKS, CDR2 YYEKEE (reference sequence).

This chain uses TRBV7-3 with TRBJ2-5; D unresolved. There are 12 residues in the CDR3. Germline values: CDR1 SGHTA, CDR2 FQGTGA. Trimming removed 4 bases from V and 4 bases from J, with 7 bases in between. The CDR3 sequence: CASSSGGETQYF. CDR3 DNA: TGTGCCAGCAGCTCAGGCGGAGAGACCCAGTACTTC.

The chain uses TRBV7-2 and TRBJ2-1, with D maybe TRBD1 (6 bases). The CDR3 consists of 14 residues. Trimming shortened V by 5 bases and J by 7 bases, and 15 bases separated the two germline ends. Germline V lookup: CDR1 SGHTA, CDR2 FQGNSA. The CDR3 DNA follows: TGTGCCAGCAGCCCTCGGACAGTGAGGAATGAGCAGTTCTTC. Its translation: CASSPRTVRNEQFF. The entire variable domain, with the rest obtained from reference TRBV7-2 and TRBJ2-1, is as follows: GAGVSQSPSNKVTEKGKDVELRCDPISGHTALYWYRQSLGQGLEFLIYFQGNSAPDKSGLPSDRFSAERTGGSVSTLTIQRTQQEDSAVYLCASSPRTVRNEQFFGPGTRLTVL.

This clone was seen only once. This chain uses TRBV5-6 with TRBJ1-2; TRBD1 might be the D (6 bases). Trimming left V 4 bases short and J 6 bases short, with 19 bases between. The CDR3 loop spans 15 amino acids. Germline assignment: CDR1 SGHDT and CDR2 YYEEEE. CDR3 protein: CASSPVRGTRNGYTF. In nucleotides, the CDR3 is TGTGCCAGCAGCCCGGTTAGGGGGACCAGGAATGGCTACACCTTC.

The rearrangement links TRBV21-1 to TRBJ1-5; the table's D gene call, TRBD1, was not cross checked with the DNA. TRBV21-1 is a pseudogene. This CDR3 spans 15 amino acids. CDR3 protein: CASSKELGAVQPQHF. The CDR3 DNA follows: TGTGCCAGCAGCAAAGAACTGGGGGCGGTTCAGCCCCAGCATTTT.

A single count supports this clone. V usage is TRBV7-2 and J usage is TRBJ2-2; TRBD1 might be the D (5 bases). CDR3 length: 14 amino acids. V gave up 4 bases and J gave up 3 bases, with 9 bases separating them. Germline assignment: CDR1 SGHTA and CDR2 FQGNSA. The CDR3 nucleotides are TGTGCCAGCAGCTCAGACAGTTACACCGGGGAGCTGTTTTTT. This translates into CASSSDSYTGELFF. Full variable domain (outside the CDR3, taken from reference TRBV7-2 and TRBJ2-2): GAGVSQSPSNKVTEKGKDVELRCDPISGHTALYWYRQSLGQGLEFLIYFQGNSAPDKSGLPSDRFSAERTGGSVSTLTIQRTQQEDSAVYLCASSSDSYTGELFFGEGSRLTVL.

The rearrangement joins TRBV5-1 to TRBJ1-2; possible D gene TRBD1, 5 bases. Germline values: CDR1 SGHRS, CDR2 YFSETQ. The CDR3 length is 15 residues. V lost 4 bases to trimming and J lost 3 bases, with 16 bases between them. The chain's CDR3 is CASSPSSTGYYGYTF. The CDR3 DNA reads as TGCGCCAGCAGCCCCTCCTCTACAGGTTACTATGGCTACACCTTC. Drawing the rest from reference TRBV5-1 and TRBJ1-2, the complete variable domain is KAGVTQTPRYLIKTRGQQVTLSCSPISGHRSVSWYQQTPGQGLQFLFEYFSETQRNKGNFPGRFSGRQFSNSRSEMNVSTLELGDSALYLCASSPSSTGYYGYTFGSGTRLTVV.

In its sample, this clone was seen a few times. The chain couples TRBV27 to TRBJ1-4; the D gene is possibly TRBD1 (6 bases). The germline V gene has CDR1 MNHEY and CDR2 SMNVEV (reference sequence). Trimming removed 4 bases at V and 7 bases at J, with 13 bases between. The CDR3 sequence is 14 residues long. Here the CDR3 DNA reads TGTGCCAGCAGTTGGGGGCCGAGAGGTGAAAAACTGTTTTTT. This translates into CASSWGPRGEKLFF.

The chain employs TRBV11-1 and TRBJ2-1; D is uncertain. The CDR3 is made up of 15 amino acids. Germline loops: CDR1 SGHAT, CDR2 FQDESV (reference sequence). V was shortened by 2 bases and J by 6 bases, with 14 bases between the two germline ends. The CDR3 sequence: CASSLNRIPSNEQFF. DNA for the CDR3: TGTGCCAGCAGCTTAAATCGGATTCCCAGCAATGAGCAGTTCTTC.

The chain has TRBV19 and TRBJ1-6; unclear D gene. The CDR3 runs 12 residues. V shed 2 bases and J shed 8 bases, with 4 bases lying between them. Germline-derived CDR1 and CDR2 are LNHDA and SQIVND (reference sequence). CDR3 coding DNA: TGTGCCAGTAGTATAAGGGATTCACCCCTCCACTTT. It encodes CASSIRDSPLHF.

This chain links TRBV6-1 with TRBJ1-1, with D possibly TRBD1 on 6 matching bases. The V end lost 6 bases, the J end lost 1 base, and 15 bases lay between the germline ends. This CDR3 is built from 15 residues. Per the germline V gene, CDR1 is MNHNS and CDR2 is SASEGT. In DNA form, the CDR3 reads TGTGCCAGCAGACAACAGGGTAGAGGGAACACTGAAGCTTTCTTT. Amino acids: CASRQQGRGNTEAFF.

The chain carries TRBV5-4 and TRBJ1-6; no reliable D call. Germline V gene data show CDR1 as SGHNT and CDR2 as YYREEE (reference sequence). V was cut by 0 bases and J by 6 bases, with 7 bases left in between. The CDR3 is made up of 14 amino acids. The CDR3 loop is CASSLDQANSPLHF. CDR3 coding DNA: TGTGCCAGCAGCTTGGACCAGGCTAATTCACCCCTCCACTTT.